The 24 T cell receptor beta chains listed next were all sequenced from one sample in a study of blood T cells in healthy people across ages. A second PCR of roughly 6 to 12 cycles used a sample-barcoded 5' primer and a J-beta primer mix. TCRdb used MiXCR to reprocess the 5' RACE reads, holding one entry per CDR3 protein. The data hold over a million distinct CDR3 sequences, with approximately 59% observed a single time. Sequenced: blood. The receptor source for this set is a man aged 18 to 29 in good health.

V usage is TRBV12-3 or TRBV12-4 and J usage is TRBJ2-5, with 10 nucleotides matching TRBD2. The J call is in doubt because the DNA end fits TRBJ2-7 better. CDR3 length: 16 residues. CDR3 sequence: CASSHRGLAADYEQYF. CDR3 DNA: TGTGCCAGCAGCCATAGAGGACTAGCGGCCGACTACGAGCAGTACTTC.

The CDR3 bases are TGTGCCAGCAGTGGACCACTAGCGGGGGGGCACAATGAGCAGTTCTTC. It codes for CASSGPLAGGHNEQFF. This rearrangement joins TRBV6-6 to TRBJ2-1, with 13 bases identical to TRBD2. The CDR3 has 16 amino acids. Trimming cost V 5 bases and J 5 bases; bases outside gene matches: 6. In germline, CDR1 is MNHNY, CDR2 SVGAGI (reference sequence).

The chain links TRBV18 to TRBJ2-7; D possibly corresponds to TRBD2 (6 bases). Per germline, CDR1 KGHSH and CDR2 LQKENI. CDR3 length: 13 amino acids. V lost 4 bases, J lost 5 bases, and 12 bases lay in between. For the CDR3, the DNA is TGTGCCAGCTCACTACCGGGAGAACACGAGCAGTACTTC. Protein sequence: CASSLPGEHEQYF. Variable domain in full (rest from reference TRBV18 and TRBJ2-7): NAGVMQNPRHLVRRRGQEARLRCSPMKGHSHVYWYRQLPEEGLKFMVYLQKENIIDESGMPKERFSAEFPKEGPSILRIQQVVRGDSAAYFCASSLPGEHEQYFGPGTRLTVT.

The count of this clonotype is one. The rearrangement links TRBV9 to TRBJ2-2; D is unresolved. Trimming removed 2 bases from V and 7 bases from J, with 12 bases in between. The CDR3 is 14 amino acids. CDR1 and CDR2 (germline): SGDLS, YYNGEE. CDR3 in amino acids: CASSVGMGFGELFF. The CDR3 DNA sequence: TGTGCCAGCAGCGTTGGGATGGGGTTCGGGGAGCTGTTTTTT.

A few counts support this clonotype. This chain connects TRBV12-3 or TRBV12-4 to TRBJ2-5; possible D gene TRBD2, 6 bases. CDR3 size: 12 residues. V was shortened by 3 bases and J by 11 bases, with 13 bases between the two germline ends. The CDR3 here is CASSFVIREQYF. CDR3 sequence (DNA): TGTGCCAGCAGTTTCGTAATCCGGGAGCAGTACTTC.

The CDR3 DNA reads TGCAGCGTTGGGAGCGATCCGCCCTACAATGAGCAGTTCTTC. Translation: CSVGSDPPYNEQFF. The chain couples TRBV29-1 to TRBJ2-1; D uncertain. Trimming cost V 4 bases and J 2 bases, with 12 bases left between them. Germline V gene data show CDR1 as SQVTM and CDR2 as ANQGSEA. CDR3 length: 14 amino acids.

The CDR3 region has the DNA TGTGCCAGCAGTGGGGATCCACAGCCCCAGCATTTT. Its translation is CASSGDPQPQHF. The chain has TRBV2 and TRBJ1-5, with D hard to call. The CDR3 consists of 12 residues. The germline V and J ends were trimmed by 4 bases and 7 bases, with 8 bases remaining between them. Germline CDR1 is SNHLY and CDR2 is FYNNEI.

The J gene is TRBJ1-2, the V gene TRBV28, with 9 bases matching TRBD1. The trim removed 6 bases at V and 4 bases at J, leaving 15 bases unmatched. The germline V gene has CDR1 MDHEN and CDR2 SYDVKM. The CDR3 contains 17 residues. DNA of the CDR3: TGTGCCAGCAGCCTTCCCTCACCTTTGACAGGGGGCTATGGCTACACCTTC. Protein: CASSLPSPLTGGYGYTF.

V is TRBV6-5 and J is TRBJ2-3; D might be TRBD2 (5 bases). CDR3 size: 16 residues. Germline CDR1 reads MNHEY; CDR2 reads SVGAGI. The V gene lost 1 base and the J gene lost 2 bases, with 13 bases spanning the gap. The CDR3: CASSYWPSRITDTQYF. The CDR3 DNA reads as TGTGCCAGCAGTTACTGGCCTAGCCGTATCACAGATACGCAGTATTTT.

This clonotype was seen a few times. The genes are TRBV10-3 and TRBJ1-1, with TRBD1 as a possible D gene (5 bases). Germline values: CDR1 ENHRY, CDR2 SYGVKD. Trimming took off 8 bases at V and 3 bases at J, with 13 bases between the two ends. The CDR3 loop spans 13 amino acids. The CDR3 sequence: CAIGGTRDTEAFF. CDR3 coding DNA: TGTGCCATCGGAGGGACGAGGGACACTGAAGCTTTCTTT.

The table lists this clonotype with a few counts. The genes are TRBV4-2 and TRBJ2-4; the D call may be TRBD1 or TRBD2 (5 bases each). CDR1 and CDR2 (germline): LGHNA, YNFKEQ. Trimming pared 3 bases from V and 15 bases from J, leaving 30 bases between. The CDR3 sequence is 17 residues long. The CDR3, as DNA: TGTGCCAGCAGCCAGATACGAGGCTCACCCGTGGGACCTGCATGGTACTTC. Protein product: CASSQIRGSPVGPAWYF.

This clonotype was observed many times. CDR3 sequence reads: CASSLNSNTEAFF. For the CDR3, the DNA is TGTGCCAGCAGTTTAAACTCGAACACTGAAGCTTTCTTT. The chain carries TRBV12-3 or TRBV12-4 and TRBJ1-1; D uncertain. The CDR3 has 13 amino acids. The germline V and J ends were trimmed by 2 bases and 1 base, with 5 bases remaining between them.

This chain joins TRBV9 and TRBJ2-5; 8 bases map to TRBD2. Germline CDR1 reads SGDLS; CDR2 reads YYNGEE. Trimming removed 0 bases from V and 4 bases from J; junction bases left unmatched: 8. The CDR3 is 16 residues long. The CDR3 region is CASSVGTGLVGETQYF. The CDR3, as DNA: TGTGCCAGCAGCGTAGGGACGGGACTAGTAGGAGAGACCCAGTACTTC. The complete variable domain, with remaining parts taken from reference TRBV9 and TRBJ2-5, reads DSGVTQTPKHLITATGQRVTLRCSPRSGDLSVYWYQQSLDQGLQFLIQYYNGEERAKGNILERFSAQQFPDLHSELNLSSLELGDSALYFCASSVGTGLVGETQYFGPGTRLLVL.

In DNA form, the CDR3 reads TGTGCCAGCAGTGTTGCGGGGGACAGTTCCTACGAGCAGTACTTC. As protein: CASSVAGDSSYEQYF. The V and J genes are TRBV6-1 and TRBJ2-7, with D possibly called TRBD1 or TRBD2 (7 bases each). The ends were cut back, 4 bases at V and 1 base at J, with 14 bases in the middle. Germline V gene sequence: CDR1 MNHNS, CDR2 SASEGT. This CDR3 has 15 residues.

Only a few counts were recorded for this clonotype. V gene TRBV12-5 combines with J gene TRBJ2-5, with D unresolved. The V gene's germline CDR1 is LGHNT and CDR2 FRNRAP. The CDR3 consists of 15 residues. The ends were cut back, 2 bases at V and 5 bases at J, with 15 bases in the middle. DNA for the CDR3: TGTGCTAGTGGTTTGCCACGGCCGGATATGGAGACCCAGTACTTC. Translating gives CASGLPRPDMETQYF.

The V gene is TRBV12-3 or TRBV12-4, the J gene TRBJ2-3; no firm D call. The CDR3 runs 13 residues. Trimming cost V 8 bases and J 6 bases, with 15 bases left between them. Here the CDR3 DNA reads TGTGCCAGCCGAAACACCGGGTCGGATACGCAGTATTTT. Translated: CASRNTGSDTQYF.

The table lists this clonotype with a few counts. CDR3 region: CASSYLGLNSNEQFF. The CDR3 DNA is TGTGCCAGCAGTTACCTTGGACTTAACTCCAATGAGCAGTTCTTC. The chain has TRBV6-6 and TRBJ2-1, with D perhaps matching TRBD2 (5 bases). The germline V gene has CDR1 MNHNY and CDR2 SVGAGI (reference sequence). Trimming pared 2 bases from V and 6 bases from J, leaving 14 bases between. The CDR3 runs 15 residues.

The rearrangement joins TRBV20-1 to TRBJ2-7, with 7 nucleotides matching TRBD1. The CDR3 loop spans 13 amino acids. CDR1 is DFQATT and CDR2 is SNEGSKA in the germline V gene (reference sequence). Germline trimming cut 4 bases from V and 2 bases from J; bases unmatched to any gene: 5. CDR3 sequence (DNA): TGCAGTGCTACAGGGGGAGACCCCTACGAGCAGTACTTC. Translated: CSATGGDPYEQYF.

The chain joins TRBV27 to TRBJ1-2, with D perhaps matching TRBD1 (6 bases). CDR3 length: 15 residues. V gave up 6 bases and J gave up 1 base, with 15 bases separating them. The germline CDR1 and CDR2 sequences are MNHEY and SMNVEV (reference sequence). CDR3 nucleotide sequence: TGTGCCAGCAGAACCACAGGGAATGTTAACTATGGCTACACCTTC. Encoded protein: CASRTTGNVNYGYTF.

This rearrangement joins TRBV5-1 to TRBJ2-1; 10 bases map to TRBD2. The germline V gene has CDR1 SGHRS and CDR2 YFSETQ. There are 16 residues in the CDR3. Losses at the gene ends were 0 bases for V and 7 bases for J; bases not matched to a gene: 7. The CDR3 region has the DNA TGCGCCAGCAGCTTGGTTAGCGGGAGGATCGGAAATGAGCAGTTCTTC. Its translation: CASSLVSGRIGNEQFF.

V is TRBV12-3 or TRBV12-4 and J is TRBJ1-1; D gene unclear. The CDR3 consists of 15 residues. The V gene lost 5 bases and the J gene lost 0 bases, with 13 bases spanning the gap. The CDR3 coding sequence is TGTGCCAGCAGTCTAATGACATATATGAACACTGAAGCTTTCTTT. It specifies CASSLMTYMNTEAFF.

The chain links TRBV4-1 to TRBJ2-2; no clear D gene. In germline, CDR1 is MGHRA, CDR2 YSYEKL. CDR3 length: 16 residues. Trimming pared 3 bases from V and 0 bases from J, leaving 11 bases between. The CDR3 loop reads CASSQTPTANTGELFF. The CDR3 DNA reads as TGCGCCAGCAGCCAGACCCCCACAGCGAACACCGGGGAGCTGTTTTTT.

This CDR3 is CASSAGLAGVAYNEQFF. CDR3 DNA: TGTGCCAGCAGCGCAGGGTTAGCGGGAGTAGCGTACAATGAGCAGTTCTTC. The V gene is TRBV2, the J gene TRBJ2-1; 9 bases align to TRBD2. CDR1 SNHLY and CDR2 FYNNEI come from the germline V gene. The CDR3 has 17 amino acids. Trimming cost V 6 bases and J 4 bases; bases outside gene matches: 13. The full variable domain, completed using reference TRBV2 and TRBJ2-1, is EPEVTQTPSHQVTQMGQEVILRCVPISNHLYFYWYRQILGQKVEFLVSFYNNEISEKSEIFDDQFSVERPDGSNFTLKIRSTKLEDSAMYFCASSAGLAGVAYNEQFFGPGTRLTVL.

The chain carries TRBV6-2 or TRBV6-3 and TRBJ2-2; 7 nucleotides line up with TRBD1. Germline V gene data show CDR1 as MNHEY and CDR2 as SVGEGT. Trimming at V came to 6 bases and at J to 3 bases, leaving 16 bases not matched to a gene. The CDR3 consists of 18 residues. The CDR3 DNA sequence: TGTGCCAGCAGCCCCCCTTTAATGACAGGGAAGCACACCGGGGAGCTGTTTTTT. Translating gives CASSPPLMTGKHTGELFF.